One sample yielded the 21 T cell receptor beta chains listed below, sequenced in a study of T-cell memory formation after mild COVID-19. TCRdb reprocessed the 5' RACE reads with MiXCR, giving one entry per CDR3 protein. The sample consists of 580,000 or so distinct CDR3 sequences, 17% of them appearing once. Sample: PBMCs or a T cell subset sorted from them (not recorded which). The receptors shown here come from an adult woman who had mild COVID-19 (a few samples of this study predate the infection). Cell type and time point are not known.

The chain recombines TRBV6-1 with TRBJ1-2, with D unclear. The CDR3 is 10 amino acids. CDR1 MNHNS and CDR2 SASEGT come from the germline V gene. Trimming removed 2 bases from V and 5 bases from J, with 0 bases in between. The CDR3 DNA reads TGTGCCAGCAGTGAATATGGCTACACCTTC. Protein product: CASSEYGYTF.

The chain links TRBV15 to TRBJ2-7; TRBD2 is a possible D gene (6 bases). Trimming cost V 3 bases and J 7 bases, with 13 bases left between them. The CDR3 is 13 residues long. Looked up from germline, CDR1 is LNHNV and CDR2 is YYDKDF (reference sequence). DNA for the CDR3: TGTGCCACCAGCAGGGGAGGAGCTGGGGAGCAGTACTTC. It codes for CATSRGGAGEQYF.

This chain links TRBV18 with TRBJ1-1, with D unclear. The CDR3 has 14 residues. V lost 6 bases and J lost 2, with 13 bases in between. Germline CDR1 KGHSH, CDR2 LQKENI. This CDR3 is CASSQAQRNTEAFF. In DNA, the CDR3 is TGTGCCAGCTCGCAGGCCCAGCGAAACACTGAAGCTTTCTTT.

This clonotype was counted between two and nine times. The gene calls are TRBV24-1 and TRBJ2-1, with 9 nucleotides matching TRBD2. V shed 5 bases and J 0 bases; nucleotides not matched to a gene: 7. CDR1 is KGHDR, CDR2 SFDVKD, per germline. The CDR3 is made up of 17 amino acids. The CDR3 loop is CATSASGGPSSYNEQFF. CDR3 coding DNA: TGTGCCACCAGTGCGAGCGGGGGGCCGAGCTCCTACAATGAGCAGTTCTTC.

This clonotype appeared many times. The chain recombines TRBV6-4 with TRBJ2-3; maybe TRBD2 (6 bases). The V gene's germline CDR1 is MRHNA and CDR2 SNTAGT. The length of the CDR3 is 13 residues. The ends were cut back, 4 bases at V and 1 base at J, with 6 bases in the middle. This chain's CDR3 is CASSAGGTDTQYF. CDR3 nucleotide sequence: TGTGCCAGCAGTGCGGGAGGCACAGATACGCAGTATTTT.

The V and J genes are TRBV19 and TRBJ1-1; D gene uncertain. The CDR3 runs to 13 residues. Germline-derived CDR1 and CDR2 are LNHDA and SQIVND (reference sequence). Trimming took off 6 bases at V and 5 bases at J, with 13 bases between the two ends. The CDR3 loop is CASSGDLRTEAFF. The CDR3 bases are TGTGCCAGTAGCGGGGATCTGAGGACTGAAGCTTTCTTT.

The chain has TRBV2 and TRBJ2-2, with TRBD2 matching over 12 bases. The germline gives CDR1 SNHLY, CDR2 FYNNEI. The V gene end was trimmed by 5 bases and the J gene end by 5 bases; junction bases not matched to a gene: 3. This CDR3 is 15 amino acids long. CDR3 in amino acids: CASSRTSGTTGELFF. Written as DNA, the CDR3 is TGTGCCAGCAGTCGGACTAGCGGGACTACCGGGGAGCTGTTTTTT.

This clonotype came up a few times. The rearrangement joins TRBV7-2 to TRBJ2-1; 10 bases map to TRBD2. CDR1 and CDR2 (germline): SGHTA, FQGNSA. The CDR3 has 16 amino acids. With V trimmed by 4 bases and J by 3 bases, 6 bases remained unmatched. The CDR3 is CASSSPSGGHYNEQFF. For the CDR3, the DNA is TGTGCCAGCAGCTCCCCTAGCGGGGGCCACTACAATGAGCAGTTCTTC.

V gene TRBV5-1 combines with J gene TRBJ2-1; 8 bases line up with TRBD2. The germline gives CDR1 SGHRS, CDR2 YFSETQ. J was trimmed by 4 bases and V by 2 bases; bases with no gene match: 5. This CDR3 comprises 15 residues. The CDR3 region has the DNA TGCGCCAGCAGCTTCGGGGGGGCCTATTACAATGAGCAGTTCTTC. Encoded protein: CASSFGGAYYNEQFF.

The sample holds a few counts of this clonotype. This chain connects TRBV5-5 to TRBJ2-1; TRBD1 agrees at 9 bases. CDR3 length: 15 residues. The germline gives CDR1 SGHKS, CDR2 YYEKEE (reference sequence). V lost 4 bases, J lost 6 bases, and 8 bases stayed unmatched. DNA of the CDR3: TGTGCCAGCAGCATGGACAGGGGAGGGGGCAATGAGCAGTTCTTC. Encoded protein: CASSMDRGGGNEQFF.

The chain joins TRBV21-1 to TRBJ2-2; no check of the table's D call, TRBD2, against the DNA was made. TRBV21-1 is a documented pseudogene. This CDR3 has 17 amino acids. CDR3 region: CASSNKRVGENTGELFF. The CDR3, as DNA: TGTGCCAGCAGCAATAAGCGGGTGGGGGAGAACACCGGGGAGCTGTTTTTT.

This clonotype has more than one count but fewer than ten. The chain couples TRBV7-2 to TRBJ1-1; D possibly corresponds to TRBD1 (5 bases). This CDR3 is built from 15 residues. Germline lookup yields CDR1 SGHTA and CDR2 FQGNSA. The ends were cut back, 5 bases at V and 0 bases at J, with 13 bases in the middle. The CDR3 DNA sequence: TGTGCCAGCAGCGGGAGGGGCCAATTGAACACTGAAGCTTTCTTT. This encodes CASSGRGQLNTEAFF.

This clonotype turned up a few times. The chain is built from TRBV11-2 and TRBJ2-3; D perhaps matches TRBD2 (6 bases). CDR1 and CDR2 from the germline V gene are SGHAT and FQNNGV. V lost 0 bases, J lost 4 bases, and 14 bases lay in between. This CDR3 comprises 16 residues. CDR3 in DNA: TGTGCCAGCAGCTTAGATATCAGGAGGGTGGCAGATACGCAGTATTTT. Encoded protein: CASSLDIRRVADTQYF.

This clonotype was counted at least ten times. The CDR3 sequence: CSVQALSYNEQFF. CDR3 nucleotide sequence: TGCAGCGTTCAAGCCCTATCCTACAATGAGCAGTTCTTC. The chain carries TRBV29-1 and TRBJ2-1; D is uncertain. V was shortened by 5 bases and J by 1 base, with 9 bases between the two germline ends. Per germline, CDR1 SQVTM and CDR2 ANQGSEA. The CDR3 is 13 amino acids.

In its sample, this clonotype was seen many times. This chain connects TRBV7-8 to TRBJ1-5; 9 bases align to TRBD1. CDR3 size: 14 residues. Germline V lookup: CDR1 SGHVS, CDR2 FQNEAQ. V trimming: 5 bases; J trimming: 4 bases; junction bases outside the gene matches: 3. The CDR3 reads CASSRDRANQPQHF. CDR3 DNA sequence: TGTGCCAGCAGCCGGGACAGGGCAAATCAGCCCCAGCATTTT.

The chain is built from TRBV28 and TRBJ2-1; TRBD1 matches 7 bases. Germline V gene lookup returns CDR1 MDHEN and CDR2 SYDVKM. This CDR3 contains 16 residues. The trim removed 6 bases at V and 0 bases at J, leaving 8 bases unmatched. CDR3 region: CASSSGRGSSYNEQFF. The CDR3 region has the DNA TGTGCCAGCAGCAGTGGCAGGGGGAGCTCCTACAATGAGCAGTTCTTC.

This clonotype was seen a few times. The J gene is TRBJ2-7, the V gene TRBV18, with a possible D match to TRBD2 (5 bases). Looked up from germline, CDR1 is KGHSH and CDR2 is LQKENI. The CDR3 runs to 11 residues. V lost 5 bases to trimming and J lost 6 bases, with 8 bases between them. Here the CDR3 DNA reads TGTGCCAGCTCAACTGAGGGCGAGCAGTACTTC. Protein product: CASSTEGEQYF.

The chain uses TRBV6-5 and TRBJ1-1; no firm D call. The CDR3 runs to 11 residues. V lost 10 bases and J 8 bases, leaving 14 bases between the germline ends. Germline V gene data show CDR1 as MNHEY and CDR2 as SVGAGI. The DNA for the CDR3 is TGTGCCACCCGAACTGTGGGGGAAGCTTTCTTT. It translates to CATRTVGEAFF.

The V and J genes are TRBV15 and TRBJ2-3, with D possibly matching TRBD2 (6 bases). Trimming shortened V by 2 bases and J by 0 bases, and 9 bases separated the two germline ends. The CDR3 covers 15 residues. Germline loops: CDR1 LNHNV, CDR2 YYDKDF (reference sequence). The CDR3 DNA follows: TGTGCCACCAGCAGACCCAGCGGGAGCACAGATACGCAGTATTTT. This gives the protein CATSRPSGSTDTQYF. The full variable domain, rest sourced from reference TRBV15 and TRBJ2-3, is DAMVIQNPRYQVTQFGKPVTLSCSQTLNHNVMYWYQQKSSQAPKLLFHYYDKDFNNEADTPDNFQSRRPNTSFCFLDIRSPGLGDTAMYLCATSRPSGSTDTQYFGPGTRLTVL.

This chain connects TRBV7-9 to TRBJ1-2; 7 bases are shared with TRBD1. Germline V CDR1 and CDR2: SEHNR, FQNEAQ (reference sequence). J lost 5 bases, V lost 2 bases, and 14 bases had no gene match. The CDR3 has 17 amino acids. DNA of the CDR3: TGTGCCAGCAGCTTACCCCCCACGGGACAGTACCAATATGGCTACACCTTC. Translation gives CASSLPPTGQYQYGYTF.

This clonotype has a handful of counts. The chain joins TRBV30 to TRBJ1-1; the D is unclear. This CDR3 contains 13 residues. Germline V gives CDR1 GTSNPN, CDR2 SVGIG (reference sequence). Trimming removed 3 bases at V and 5 bases at J, with 13 bases between. The CDR3 protein is CAWRWSLGTEAFF. CDR3 nucleotide sequence: TGTGCCTGGAGATGGTCCCTGGGGACTGAAGCTTTCTTT.